This TCR beta chain was found in a study of CD8 T cells in ankylosing spondylitis. Germline-derived CDR1 and CDR2 are SGHAT and FQNNGV. The CDR3 contains 13 residues. V was trimmed by 5 bases and J by 7 bases, leaving 15 bases between them. In making TCR beta libraries, quantitative 5'-RACE with molecular barcodes was used. TCRdb analysed the 5' RACE reads with MiXCR anew, one entry per CDR3 protein. The table has nearly 350,000 distinct CDR3 sequences, about 15% seen once. Regarding the study as a whole: A motif in TCR beta, a set of about eight highly homologous variants, appeared characteristic of ankylosing spondylitis blood.

On this clonotype itself: Its cognate antigen is unknown.

J is TRBJ2-7 and V is TRBV11-2; D could derive from TRBD1 or TRBD2 (5 bases each). This clonotype originated in a male donor with ankylosing spondylitis or in good health (not recorded which). The sample consisted of blood, either unsorted or a sorted T cell fraction (not recorded which). The CDR3 here is CASSRDRLGEQYF. CDR3 coding DNA: TGTGCCAGCAGCCGGGACCGTTTGGGAGAGCAGTACTTC. Full variable domain (missing parts from reference TRBV11-2 and TRBJ2-7): EAGVAQSPRYKIIEKRQSVAFWCNPISGHATLYWYQQILGQGPKLLIQFQNNGVVDDSQLPKDRFSAERLKGVDSTLKIQPAKLEDSAVYLCASSRDRLGEQYFGPGTRLTVT.